This T cell receptor beta chain was retrieved from a study of blood T cells in healthy people across ages. Through a sample-barcoded 5' primer and a J-beta primer mix, a second PCR was run for about 6 to 11 cycles. MiXCR, applied by TCRdb to the 5' RACE reads, yields one record per CDR3 protein. The sample comprises 750,000 to 950,000 distinct CDR3 sequences, just under 30% of which are singletons, and roughly a tenth rests with the top ten. The authors isolated at least 6.5 million PBMCs per sample. The sample also formed part of further work on T cells of mothers and their children. This second study says: The study obtained over 9.5 million TCR beta CDR3 reads per mother and around 3 million per child.

Material for sequencing was blood. This receptor was obtained from a woman aged 35 to 49 in good health.

The chain's CDR3 is CSASTTYTQYF. CDR3 DNA: TGCAGTGCTAGCACGACGTATACGCAGTATTTT. The chain joins TRBV20-1 to TRBJ2-3; D gene uncertain. The CDR3 is 11 residues long. Germline CDR1 reads DFQATT; CDR2 reads SNEGSKA (reference sequence). V was trimmed by 3 bases and J by 7 bases, leaving 8 bases between them.